This T cell receptor beta chain stems from a study of blood T cell repertoires in COVID-19. The overall study: Acute and convalescent COVID-19 samples came from the United States, Italy and Spain. PBMCs, B-cell-depleted T cells, or T cells were the source of the cDNA or gDNA that made up the material.

Under the authors' procedure: It was from reference gene primer amplification that nucleated cell counts were estimated. Sequenced by immunoSEQ multiplex PCR; TCRdb stores in-frame clones only, minus some. V and J calls and clone size are those listed in that table; D and trimming were worked out from the DNA. The table lists around 110,000 clones, roughly 84% of them singletons. Resolution of symptoms, clearance, or two negative PCRs was present in recovered Cohort 3 donors. Germline values: CDR1 SGHTA, CDR2 FQGNSA. After removal of 5 bases from V and 2 bases from J, the junction contained 3 bases not matched to a gene. The CDR3 is made up of 16 amino acids.

The sequencing input was PBMCs or T cells enriched from blood (not recorded which). V usage is TRBV7-2 and J usage is TRBJ2-5; 15 bases map to TRBD2. The receptor was isolated from a woman in her thirties who had recovered from COVID-19. This CDR3 reads CASSLGLAGGQETQYF. The CDR3 region has the DNA TGTGCCAGCAGCCTTGGACTAGCGGGAGGGCAAGAGACCCAGTACTTC. Full variable domain (missing parts from reference TRBV7-2 and TRBJ2-5): GAGVSQSPSNKVTEKGKDVELRCDPISGHTALYWYRQSLGQGLEFLIYFQGNSAPDKSGLPSDRFSAERTGGSVSTLTIQRTQQEDSAVYLCASSLGLAGGQETQYFGPGTRLLVL.